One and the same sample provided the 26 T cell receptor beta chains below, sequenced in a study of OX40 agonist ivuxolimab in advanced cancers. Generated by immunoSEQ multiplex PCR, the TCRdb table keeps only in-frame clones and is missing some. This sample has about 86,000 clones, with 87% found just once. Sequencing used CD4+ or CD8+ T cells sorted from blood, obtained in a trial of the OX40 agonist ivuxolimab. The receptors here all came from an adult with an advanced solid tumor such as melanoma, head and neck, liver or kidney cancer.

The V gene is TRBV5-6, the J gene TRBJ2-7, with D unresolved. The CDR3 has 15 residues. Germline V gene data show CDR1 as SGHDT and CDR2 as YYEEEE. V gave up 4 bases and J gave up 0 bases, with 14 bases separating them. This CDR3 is CASSPYDPSSYEQYF. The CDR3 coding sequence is TGTGCCAGCAGCCCGTATGACCCTAGCTCCTACGAGCAGTACTTC.

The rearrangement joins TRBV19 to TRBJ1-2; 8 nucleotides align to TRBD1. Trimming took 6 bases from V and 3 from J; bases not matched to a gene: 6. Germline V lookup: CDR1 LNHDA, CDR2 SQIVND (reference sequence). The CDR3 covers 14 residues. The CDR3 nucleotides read TGTGCCAGTAGAACGACAGGGGCGGACTATGGCTACACCTTC. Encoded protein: CASRTTGADYGYTF. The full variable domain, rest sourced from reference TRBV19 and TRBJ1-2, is DGGITQSPKYLFRKEGQNVTLSCEQNLNHDAMYWYRQDPGQGLRLIYYSQIVNDFQKGDIAEGYSVSREKKESFPLTVTSAQKNPTAFYLCASRTTGADYGYTFGSGTRLTVV.

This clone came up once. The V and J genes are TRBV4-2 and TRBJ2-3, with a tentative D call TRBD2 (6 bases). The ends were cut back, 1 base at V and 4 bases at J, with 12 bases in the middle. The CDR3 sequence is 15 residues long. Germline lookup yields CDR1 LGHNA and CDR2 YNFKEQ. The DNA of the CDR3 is TGTGCCAGCAGCCAAGGTCGGTCGGGGGCAGATACGCAGTATTTT. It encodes CASSQGRSGADTQYF.

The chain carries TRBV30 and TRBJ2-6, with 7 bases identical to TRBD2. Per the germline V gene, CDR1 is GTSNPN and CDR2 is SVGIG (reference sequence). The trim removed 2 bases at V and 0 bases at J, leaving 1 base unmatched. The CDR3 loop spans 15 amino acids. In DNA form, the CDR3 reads TGTGCCTGGAGTCCGGGAGGCTCTGGGGCCAACGTCCTGACTTTC. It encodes CAWSPGGSGANVLTF.

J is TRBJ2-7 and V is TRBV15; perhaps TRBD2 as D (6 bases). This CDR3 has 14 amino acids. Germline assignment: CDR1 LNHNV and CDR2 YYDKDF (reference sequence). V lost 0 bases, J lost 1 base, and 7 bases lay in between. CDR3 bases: TGTGCCACCAGCAGAGAGGGGGGATCCTACGAGCAGTACTTC. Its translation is CATSREGGSYEQYF.

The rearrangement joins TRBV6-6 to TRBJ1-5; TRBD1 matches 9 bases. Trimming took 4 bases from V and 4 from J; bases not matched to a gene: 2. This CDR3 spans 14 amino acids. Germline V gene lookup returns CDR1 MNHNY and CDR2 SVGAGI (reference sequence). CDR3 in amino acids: CASSLTGGNQPQHF. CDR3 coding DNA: TGTGCCAGCAGTTTGACAGGGGGGAATCAGCCCCAGCATTTT.

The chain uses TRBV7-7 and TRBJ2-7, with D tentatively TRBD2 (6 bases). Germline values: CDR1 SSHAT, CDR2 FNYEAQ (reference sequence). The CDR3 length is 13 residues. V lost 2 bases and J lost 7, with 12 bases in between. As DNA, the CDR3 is TGTGCCAGCAGCTTAAATGGGGGGAGGGAGCAGTACTTC. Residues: CASSLNGGREQYF.

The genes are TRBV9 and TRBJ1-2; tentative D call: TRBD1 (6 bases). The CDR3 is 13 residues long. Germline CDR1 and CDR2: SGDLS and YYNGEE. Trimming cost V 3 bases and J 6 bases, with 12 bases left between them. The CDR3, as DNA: TGTGCCAGCAGCGCGACAGGTTTTGATGGCTACACCTTC. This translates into CASSATGFDGYTF.

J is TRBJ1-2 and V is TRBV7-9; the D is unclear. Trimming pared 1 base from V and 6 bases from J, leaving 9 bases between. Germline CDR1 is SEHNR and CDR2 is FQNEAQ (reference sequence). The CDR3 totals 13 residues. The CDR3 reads CASSLGRSNGYTF. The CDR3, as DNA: TGTGCCAGCAGCTTAGGCCGCTCCAATGGCTACACCTTC.

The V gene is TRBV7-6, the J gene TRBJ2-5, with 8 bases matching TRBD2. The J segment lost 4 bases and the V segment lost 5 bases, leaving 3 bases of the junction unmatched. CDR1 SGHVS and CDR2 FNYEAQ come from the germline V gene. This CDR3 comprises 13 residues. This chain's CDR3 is CASSAGTRETQYF. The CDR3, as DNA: TGTGCCAGCAGCGCAGGGACTAGAGAGACCCAGTACTTC.

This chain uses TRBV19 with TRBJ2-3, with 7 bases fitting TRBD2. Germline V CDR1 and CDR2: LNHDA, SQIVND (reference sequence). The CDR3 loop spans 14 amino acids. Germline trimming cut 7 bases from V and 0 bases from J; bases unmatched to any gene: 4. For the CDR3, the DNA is TGTGCCAGTAACCCGGGAGGCAGCACAGATACGCAGTATTTT. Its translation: CASNPGGSTDTQYF.

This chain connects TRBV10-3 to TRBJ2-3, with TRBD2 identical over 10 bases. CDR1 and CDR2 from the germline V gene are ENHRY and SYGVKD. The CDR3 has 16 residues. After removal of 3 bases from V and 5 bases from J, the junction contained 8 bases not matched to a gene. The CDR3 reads CAISDEREGRGDTQYF. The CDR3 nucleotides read TGTGCCATCAGTGACGAGCGGGAGGGCCGGGGAGATACGCAGTATTTT.

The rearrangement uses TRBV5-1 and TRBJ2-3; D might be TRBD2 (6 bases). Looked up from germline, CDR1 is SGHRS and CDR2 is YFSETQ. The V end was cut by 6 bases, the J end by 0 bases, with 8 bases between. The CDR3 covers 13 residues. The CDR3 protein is CASMAGSTDTQYF. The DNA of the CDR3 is TGCGCCAGCATGGCGGGGAGCACAGATACGCAGTATTTT.

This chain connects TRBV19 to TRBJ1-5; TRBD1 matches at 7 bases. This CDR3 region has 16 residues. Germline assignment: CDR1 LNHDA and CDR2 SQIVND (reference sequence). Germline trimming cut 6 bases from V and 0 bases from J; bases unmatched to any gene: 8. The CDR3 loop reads CASSGTGEYSNQPQHF. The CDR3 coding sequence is TGTGCCAGTAGCGGAACAGGGGAGTATAGCAATCAGCCCCAGCATTTT.

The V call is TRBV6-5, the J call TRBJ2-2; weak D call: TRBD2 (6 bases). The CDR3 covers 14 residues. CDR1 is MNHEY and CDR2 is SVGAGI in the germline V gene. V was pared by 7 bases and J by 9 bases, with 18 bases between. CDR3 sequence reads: CASNRGAGVRELFF. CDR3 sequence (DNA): TGTGCCAGCAACCGCGGGGCTGGGGTCCGGGAGCTGTTTTTT.

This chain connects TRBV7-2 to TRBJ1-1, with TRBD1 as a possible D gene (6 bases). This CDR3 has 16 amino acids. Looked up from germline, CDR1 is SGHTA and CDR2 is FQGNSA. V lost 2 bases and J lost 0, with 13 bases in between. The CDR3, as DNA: TGTGCCAGCAGCTTACAGGGGTCGCCCCTGAACACTGAAGCTTTCTTT. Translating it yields CASSLQGSPLNTEAFF. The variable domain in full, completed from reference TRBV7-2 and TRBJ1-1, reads GAGVSQSPSNKVTEKGKDVELRCDPISGHTALYWYRQSLGQGLEFLIYFQGNSAPDKSGLPSDRFSAERTGGSVSTLTIQRTQQEDSAVYLCASSLQGSPLNTEAFFGQGTRLTVV.

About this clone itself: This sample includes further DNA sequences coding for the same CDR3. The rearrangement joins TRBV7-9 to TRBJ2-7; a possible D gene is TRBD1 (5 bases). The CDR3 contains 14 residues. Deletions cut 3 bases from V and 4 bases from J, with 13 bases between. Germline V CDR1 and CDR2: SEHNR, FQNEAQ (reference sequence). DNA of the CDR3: TGTGCCAGCAGCTTTACAGGCTCACGATACGAGCAGTACTTC. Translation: CASSFTGSRYEQYF.

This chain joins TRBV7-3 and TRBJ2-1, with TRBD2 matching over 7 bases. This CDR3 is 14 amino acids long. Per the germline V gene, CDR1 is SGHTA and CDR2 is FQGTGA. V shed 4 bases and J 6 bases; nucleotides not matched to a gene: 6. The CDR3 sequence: CASSWSGIRNEQFF. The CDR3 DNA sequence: TGTGCCAGCAGCTGGAGCGGGATCCGCAATGAGCAGTTCTTC. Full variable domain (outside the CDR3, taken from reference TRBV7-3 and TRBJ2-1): GAGVSQTPSNKVTEKGKYVELRCDPISGHTALYWYRQSLGQGPEFLIYFQGTGAADDSGLPNDRFFAVRPEGSVSTLKIQRTERGDSAVYLCASSWSGIRNEQFFGPGTRLTVL.

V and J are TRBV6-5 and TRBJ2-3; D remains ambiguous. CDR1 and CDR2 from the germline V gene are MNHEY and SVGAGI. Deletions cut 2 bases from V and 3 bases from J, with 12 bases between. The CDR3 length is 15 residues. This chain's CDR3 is CASSYQNGQTDTQYF. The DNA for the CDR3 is TGTGCCAGCAGTTACCAAAATGGGCAGACAGATACGCAGTATTTT.

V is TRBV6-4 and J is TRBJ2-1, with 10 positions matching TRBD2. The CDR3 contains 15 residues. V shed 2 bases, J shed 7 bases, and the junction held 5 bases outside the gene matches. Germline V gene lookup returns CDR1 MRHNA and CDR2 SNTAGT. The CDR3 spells CASSDIAGGSNEQFF. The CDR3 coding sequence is TGTGCCAGCAGTGACATAGCGGGAGGCAGTAATGAGCAGTTCTTC.

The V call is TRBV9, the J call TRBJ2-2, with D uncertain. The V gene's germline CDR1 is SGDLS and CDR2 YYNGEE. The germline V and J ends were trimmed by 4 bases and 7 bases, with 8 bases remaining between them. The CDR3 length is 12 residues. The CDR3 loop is CASSPPVGELFF. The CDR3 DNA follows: TGTGCCAGCAGCCCCCCGGTCGGGGAGCTGTTTTTT.

The CDR3 coding sequence is TGTGCCAGCAGCAAGGAGGGTCAAACAGGGACCCAGTACTTC. Translated: CASSKEGQTGTQYF. This chain joins TRBV7-2 and TRBJ2-5, with D maybe TRBD2 (6 bases). Germline CDR1 and CDR2: SGHTA and FQGNSA. The V end was cut by 5 bases, the J end by 7 bases, with 17 bases between. The CDR3 is 14 amino acids.

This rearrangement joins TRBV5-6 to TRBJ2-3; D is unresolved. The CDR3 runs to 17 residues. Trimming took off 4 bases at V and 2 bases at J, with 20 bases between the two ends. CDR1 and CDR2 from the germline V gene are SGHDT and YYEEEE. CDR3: CASSSLEAHSSTDTQYF. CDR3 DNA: TGTGCCAGCAGCAGCCTCGAGGCACACTCATCCACAGATACGCAGTATTTT.

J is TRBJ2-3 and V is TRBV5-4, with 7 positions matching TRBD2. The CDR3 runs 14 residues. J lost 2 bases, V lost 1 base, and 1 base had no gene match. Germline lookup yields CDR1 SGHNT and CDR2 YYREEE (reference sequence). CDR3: CASSLRDYTDTQYF. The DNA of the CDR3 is TGTGCCAGCAGCTTGAGGGACTACACAGATACGCAGTATTTT.

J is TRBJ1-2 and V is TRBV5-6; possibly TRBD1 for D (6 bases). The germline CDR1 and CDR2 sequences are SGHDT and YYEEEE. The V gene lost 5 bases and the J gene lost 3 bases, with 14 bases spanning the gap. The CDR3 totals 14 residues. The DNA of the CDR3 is TGTGCCAGCAGGTGGGACACGGGGGACTATGGCTACACCTTC. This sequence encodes CASRWDTGDYGYTF.

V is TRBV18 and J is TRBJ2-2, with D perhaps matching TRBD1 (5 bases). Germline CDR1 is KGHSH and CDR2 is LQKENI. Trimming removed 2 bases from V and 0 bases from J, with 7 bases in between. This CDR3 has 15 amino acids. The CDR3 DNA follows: TGTGCCAGCTCACCAACAGGAACGAACACCGGGGAGCTGTTTTTT. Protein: CASSPTGTNTGELFF. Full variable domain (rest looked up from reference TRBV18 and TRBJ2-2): NAGVMQNPRHLVRRRGQEARLRCSPMKGHSHVYWYRQLPEEGLKFMVYLQKENIIDESGMPKERFSAEFPKEGPSILRIQQVVRGDSAAYFCASSPTGTNTGELFFGEGSRLTVL.